This T cell receptor beta chain was identified in a study of identical twins. Study conclusions and caveats: Out-of-frame beta sequences exhibited a weaker degree of excess twin sharing. Because invariant MAIT and iNKT cells could be present, zero-insertion analyses could be partly confounded. Within cord blood, abundant beta clonotypes carried fewer insertions, but memory repertoires showed no such trend. Interpretation of the results relied on cross-sectional statistical analysis and not on following the same donors.

TCRdb redid the calling of the 5' RACE reads with MiXCR, one entry per CDR3 protein. In the table there are 1,800,000 or so distinct CDR3 sequences, about 32% of which are singletons. Trimming took off 6 bases at V and 0 bases at J, with 11 bases between the two ends. The V gene's germline CDR1 is ENHRY and CDR2 SYGVKD. This CDR3 comprises 14 residues. This clonotype appeared a few times. Its antigen is not identified. Input material: cord blood. V usage is TRBV10-3 and J usage is TRBJ1-2; a possible D gene is TRBD1 (6 bases). This clonotype was obtained from a newborn girl in good health. DNA for the CDR3: TGTGCCATCAGCCCCCGGGACACTAACTATGGCTACACCTTC. Protein sequence: CAISPRDTNYGYTF.